This T cell receptor beta chain was documented in a study of PD-1 blockade in classical Hodgkin lymphoma. Indicated time point: cycle 4 day 1 (C4D1), after about 6 weeks of nivolumab. Relapse after autologous stem cell transplantation occurred in every patient, and brentuximab vedotin exposure varied. Negative selection with magnetic separation was used to purify CD4+ T cells from thawed PBMCs. Best responses fell into complete response, partial response or progressive disease. The germline V gene encodes CDR1 MDHEN and CDR2 SYDVKM. This CDR3 comprises 15 residues. Trimming cost V 4 bases and J 1 base; bases outside gene matches: 3. The method was immunoSEQ multiplex PCR; TCRdb's version includes in-frame clones alone and lacks a portion of them. Of roughly 35,000 clones listed, 92% were seen once; the top ten hold roughly 0.33%.

This receptor was taken from a human donor with classical Hodgkin lymphoma. The chain links TRBV28 to TRBJ2-3; 9 nucleotides agree with TRBD1. The sample here was CD4+ T cells from blood, taken before the fourth cycle of nivolumab. The DNA of the CDR3 is TGTGCCAGCAGTTGGGGGGACAGGGGCACAGATACGCAGTATTTT. This encodes CASSWGDRGTDTQYF.